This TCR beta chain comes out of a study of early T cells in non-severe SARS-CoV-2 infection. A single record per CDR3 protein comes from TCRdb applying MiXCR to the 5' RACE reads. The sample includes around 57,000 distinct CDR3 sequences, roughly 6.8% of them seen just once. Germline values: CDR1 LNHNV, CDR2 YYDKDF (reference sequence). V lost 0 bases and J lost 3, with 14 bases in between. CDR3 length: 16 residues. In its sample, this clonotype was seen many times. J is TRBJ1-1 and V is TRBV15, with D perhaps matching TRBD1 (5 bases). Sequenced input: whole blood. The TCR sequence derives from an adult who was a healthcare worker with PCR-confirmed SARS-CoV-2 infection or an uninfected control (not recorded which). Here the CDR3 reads CATSREGRPGDTEAFF. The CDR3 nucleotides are TGTGCCACCAGCAGAGAGGGACGGCCCGGTGACACTGAAGCTTTCTTT.